This is a list of T cell receptor beta chains from one sample in a study of blood T cell repertoires in COVID-19. Sequencing used immunoSEQ multiplex PCR; TCRdb keeps in-frame clones, though not all of them. The sample consists of hundreds of thousands of clones, around four fifths of them appearing once. Input material: peripheral blood. These receptors originate from a woman over 75 with acute or convalescent COVID-19. Each CDR3 is given with its conserved first and last residue. The order of the fields is J gene, clone size, V gene, D gene, CDR3 DNA, CDR3 protein. D genes are given only for firm matches. Not all rows give a size; the values are once, few, many and, for expanded clones, a class.

TRBJ1-2 | NA | TRBV5-1 | TRBD1 | TGCGCCAGCAGCATGACAGGGGACACTAACTATGGCTACACCTTC | CASSMTGDTNYGYTF
TRBJ2-7 | once | TRBV4-3 | NA | TGCGCCAGCAGCCAGACTATGGAGGGCGAGCAGTACTTC | CASSQTMEGEQYF
TRBJ2-1 | NA | TRBV4-1 | TRBD2 | TGCGCCAGCAGCCAAGTAGAAACGGGACTAGGGACATACAATGAGCAGTTCTTC | CASSQVETGLGTYNEQFF
TRBJ2-7 | NA | TRBV4-2 | TRBD1 | TGTGCCAGCAGCCAGGCCTTTTACCAGGGACAGGGGGTTTACGAGCAGTACTTC | CASSQAFYQGQGVYEQYF
TRBJ1-2 | NA | TRBV11-2 | TRBD1 | TGTGCCAGCAGCTCACGACAGGGAGGAAAGGATGGCTACACCTTC | CASSSRQGGKDGYTF
TRBJ1-2 | NA | TRBV19 | NA | TGTGCCAGCAGACAGGAACCATATGGCTACACCTTC | CASRQEPYGYTF
TRBJ1-4 | NA | TRBV19 | TRBD1 | TGTGCCAGTAGTATTACAGGGGCAACTAATGAAAAACTGTTTTTT | CASSITGATNEKLFF
TRBJ1-4 | few | TRBV28 | NA | TGTGCCAGCAGTTCTGGGGCAGGCAGGAATGAAAAACTGTTTTTT | CASSSGAGRNEKLFF
TRBJ2-2 | NA | TRBV7-2 | TRBD2 | TGTGCCAGCAGCTCAGGACTAGCCCGACCCGGGGAGCTGTTTTTT | CASSSGLARPGELFF
TRBJ2-4 | NA | TRBV23-1 | NA | TGCGCCAGCAGTCGAGGACCGGGGGATCAGAAAAACATTCAGTACTTC | CASSRGPGDQKNIQYF
TRBJ1-6 | NA | TRBV15 | TRBD1 | TGTGCCACCAGCAGAGATCCAAGACAGGGGTCACCCCTCCACTTT | CATSRDPRQGSPLHF
TRBJ1-2 | few | TRBV29-1 | TRBD1 | TGCAGCGTTACTCGTAGACAGGGCAGCGATGGCTACACCTTC | CSVTRRQGSDGYTF
TRBJ1-4 | once | TRBV6-2/TRBV6-3 | NA | TGTGCCAGCAGTTACTCGACAGATGAAAAACTGTTTTTT | CASSYSTDEKLFF
TRBJ2-4 | NA | TRBV29-1 | NA | TGCAGCGTTTCAGGGCTAGCCAAAAACATTCAGTACTTC | CSVSGLAKNIQYF
TRBJ2-1 | NA | TRBV9 | TRBD2 | TGTGCCAGCAGCGTAGGTCCAGCGGGGGGGCCTTCCTACAATGAGCAGTTCTTC | CASSVGPAGGPSYNEQFF
TRBJ1-3 | NA | TRBV2 | TRBD1 | TGTGCCAGCACCCAGGACAGGGGAAACACCATATATTTT | CASTQDRGNTIYF
TRBJ1-6 | NA | TRBV5-1 | NA | TGCGCCAGCAGCCCGGGGGGGGACCTCTATAATTCACCCCTCCACTTT | CASSPGGDLYNSPLHF
TRBJ2-5 | NA | TRBV7-9 | TRBD2 | TGTGCCAGCAGCTTACAGCGGGGACGACAAGAGACCCAGTACTTC | CASSLQRGRQETQYF
TRBJ2-3 | NA | TRBV7-3 | TRBD2 | TGTGCCAGCAGCCCGGGACTAGCGGGAGGGGATTTTAGCACAGATACGCAGTATTTT | CASSPGLAGGDFSTDTQYF
TRBJ2-3 | NA | TRBV2 | TRBD2 | TGTGCCAGCATGCTAGCGGGAGTGGGCGATACGCAGTATTTT | CASMLAGVGDTQYF
TRBJ1-1 | NA | TRBV6-1 | NA | TGTGCCAGCAGTGACCTGAGGTCTGAAGCTTTCTTT | CASSDLRSEAFF
TRBJ1-6 | NA | TRBV27 | NA | TGTGCCAGCAGTTTATCGCTGGGACTGATTTCACCCCTCCACTTT | CASSLSLGLISPLHF
TRBJ1-3 | NA | TRBV9 | NA | TGTGCCAGCAGTCCCCTCGCCCTAAGCTCTGGAAACACCATATATTTT | CASSPLALSSGNTIYF
TRBJ1-1 | once | TRBV5-1 | NA | TGCGCCAGCAGCTTTTACGGTCACACTGAAGCTTTCTTT | CASSFYGHTEAFF
TRBJ1-1 | NA | TRBV6-5 | NA | TGTGCCAGCAGTATGGAGGGTTTCAACACTGAAGCTTTCTTT | CASSMEGFNTEAFF
TRBJ2-3 | NA | TRBV30 | NA | TGTGCCTCCTCACTGGGCACTCATGATACAGATACGCAGTATTTT | CASSLGTHDTDTQYF
TRBJ1-6 | NA | TRBV3-1/TRBV3-2 | NA | TGTGCCAGCAGCCAAAGTTGGTTCGACAGGCAAGTTTCTTCACCCCTCCACTTT | CASSQSWFDRQVSSPLHF
TRBJ2-4 | NA | TRBV19 | TRBD2 | TGTGCCAGTAGTATAGGCGGGGGGCGCGGAGCCAAAAACATTCAGTACTTC | CASSIGGGRGAKNIQYF
TRBJ2-1 | NA | TRBV18 | NA | TGTGCCAGCTCACCTCCCGATGCGGGGCAGTTCTTC | CASSPPDAGQFF
TRBJ2-2 | NA | TRBV4-1 | TRBD2 | TGCGCCAGCAGGGAACGGGCAGCGGGAGGGGACACCGGGGAGCTGTTTTTT | CASRERAAGGDTGELFF
TRBJ2-4 | NA | TRBV11-2 | TRBD2 | TGTGCCAGCACTCCCCAAGGTCGGGGGGTGGGAAACATTCAGTACTTC | CASTPQGRGVGNIQYF
TRBJ2-1 | NA | TRBV7-3 | NA | TGTGCCAGCAGCTTAAGGGCAGACCAGACCCTTCACCAGTTCTTC | CASSLRADQTLHQFF
TRBJ1-2 | NA | TRBV19 | TRBD1 | TGTGCCAGTAGAGAACAGGGGGTTGGCTATGGCTACACCTTC | CASREQGVGYGYTF
TRBJ2-7 | NA | TRBV2 | TRBD2 | TGTGCCAGCAGAGAACGGGAGGGTCCTTCCTACGAGCAGTACTTC | CASREREGPSYEQYF
TRBJ2-5 | few | TRBV7-2 | NA | TGTGCCAGCAGCGAGAACCGGTCCCCGGGGGAGACCCAGTACTTC | CASSENRSPGETQYF
TRBJ2-7 | NA | TRBV18 | TRBD2 | TGTGCCAGCTCATCTACTAGCGGGGGCGAGCAGTACTTC | CASSSTSGGEQYF
TRBJ2-7 | NA | TRBV2 | TRBD1 | TGTGCCAGCAGTGACCCGTGGACAGGGGATCGCGAGCAGTACTTC | CASSDPWTGDREQYF
TRBJ2-3 | NA | TRBV7-9 | NA | TGTGCCAGCAGCGACAGGAGCACAGATACGCAGTATTTT | CASSDRSTDTQYF
TRBJ2-1 | NA | TRBV9 | NA | TGTGCCAGCAGCGTAGTTGGGACTTCACCTTACAATGAGCAGTTCTTC | CASSVVGTSPYNEQFF
TRBJ1-6 | NA | TRBV5-5 | NA | TGTGCCACGGCACGGGGTGTGGGTAATTCACCCCTCCACTTT | CATARGVGNSPLHF
TRBJ2-6 | few | TRBV4-3 | NA | TGCGCCAGCAGCCAAGTTGCGGGACGCCTCTCTGGGGCCAACGTCCTGACTTTC | CASSQVAGRLSGANVLTF
TRBJ1-5 | NA | TRBV3-1/TRBV3-2 | TRBD1 | TGTGCCAGCAAAAGGGGACAGGGGGACAATCAGCCCCAGCATTTT | CASKRGQGDNQPQHF
TRBJ1-3 | once | TRBV7-8 | TRBD1 | TGTGCCAGCAGCTCCGGGACAGGGATAGATAATCCTGGAAACACCATATATTTT | CASSSGTGIDNPGNTIYF
TRBJ2-1 | few | TRBV27 | NA | TGTGCCAGCAGTGCGGCGCGGCTATACAATGAGCAGTTCTTC | CASSAARLYNEQFF
TRBJ2-2 | NA | TRBV6-2/TRBV6-3 | TRBD1 | TGTGCCAGCAGTCTCGGGACAGGGGCCTTCCGCGGGGAGCTGTTTTTT | CASSLGTGAFRGELFF
TRBJ1-1 | NA | TRBV7-9 | TRBD1 | TGTGCCAGCAGCCGGTTGGGACAGGGGGCGCGGGTGAACACTGAAGCTTTCTTT | CASSRLGQGARVNTEAFF
TRBJ1-2 | NA | TRBV6-5 | NA | TGTGCCAGCAGTTTTAGCCCCAACTATGGCTACACCTTC | CASSFSPNYGYTF
TRBJ1-6 | NA | TRBV28 | NA | TGTGCCAGCAGTTTTTCGGCGCAGGGAGGGAATTCACCCCTCCACTTT | CASSFSAQGGNSPLHF
TRBJ2-3 | NA | TRBV4-1 | NA | TGCGCCAGCAGCCTTGGGGCTCCTCTGGTTGGGGCAGATACGCAGTATTTT | CASSLGAPLVGADTQYF
TRBJ2-1 | NA | TRBV6-2/TRBV6-3 | NA | TGTGCCAGCAGTTACTCTCGTAGCGTCTCAACCTACAATGAGCAGTTCTTC | CASSYSRSVSTYNEQFF
TRBJ1-5 | NA | TRBV7-2 | NA | TGTGCCAGCAGCCGCGGAAGTGGCAATCAGCCCCAGCATTTT | CASSRGSGNQPQHF
TRBJ2-5 | NA | TRBV5-1 | TRBD2 | TGCGCCAGCAGGCAGGGACTAGCGGCTCAAGAGACCCAGTACTTC | CASRQGLAAQETQYF
TRBJ2-1 | many | TRBV11-2 | NA | TGTGCCAGCAGCTTATTTCAGGGATTCGGAAATGAGCAGTTCTTC | CASSLFQGFGNEQFF
TRBJ2-7 | NA | TRBV4-1 | TRBD2 | TGCGCCAGCAGCTACACCGGGACTAGCTCCTACGAGCAGTACTTC | CASSYTGTSSYEQYF